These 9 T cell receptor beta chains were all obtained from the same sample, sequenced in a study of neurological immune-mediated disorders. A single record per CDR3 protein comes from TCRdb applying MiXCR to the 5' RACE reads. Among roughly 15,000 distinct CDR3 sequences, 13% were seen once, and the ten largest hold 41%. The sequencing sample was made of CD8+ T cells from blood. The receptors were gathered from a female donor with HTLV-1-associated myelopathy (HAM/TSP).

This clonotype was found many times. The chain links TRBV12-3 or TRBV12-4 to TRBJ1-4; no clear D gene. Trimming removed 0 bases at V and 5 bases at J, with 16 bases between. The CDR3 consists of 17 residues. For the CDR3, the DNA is TGTGCCAGCAGTTTAGCCTATATCGGGAAGGAAAATGAAAAACTGTTTTTT. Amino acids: CASSLAYIGKENEKLFF.

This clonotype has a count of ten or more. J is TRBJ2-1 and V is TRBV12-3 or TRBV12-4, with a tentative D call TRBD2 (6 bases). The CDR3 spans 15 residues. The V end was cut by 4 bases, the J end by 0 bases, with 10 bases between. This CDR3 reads CASSSSASSYNEQFF. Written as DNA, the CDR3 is TGTGCCAGCAGTTCTAGCGCCAGCTCCTACAATGAGCAGTTCTTC.

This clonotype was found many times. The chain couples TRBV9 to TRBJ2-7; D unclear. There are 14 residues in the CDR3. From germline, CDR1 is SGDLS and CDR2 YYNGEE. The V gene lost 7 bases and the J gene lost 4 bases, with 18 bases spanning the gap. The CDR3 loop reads CASSADFVPYEQYF. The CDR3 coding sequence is TGTGCCAGCTCTGCCGACTTTGTTCCGTACGAGCAGTACTTC.

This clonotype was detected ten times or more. The CDR3 nucleotides are TGTGCCAGCATCGGACAGGGTAGCACCGGGGAGCTGTTTTTT. This gives the protein CASIGQGSTGELFF. This chain connects TRBV12-3 or TRBV12-4 to TRBJ2-2; 8 bases agree with TRBD1. This CDR3 region has 14 residues. V lost 7 bases and J lost 4; bases outside the gene matches: 5.

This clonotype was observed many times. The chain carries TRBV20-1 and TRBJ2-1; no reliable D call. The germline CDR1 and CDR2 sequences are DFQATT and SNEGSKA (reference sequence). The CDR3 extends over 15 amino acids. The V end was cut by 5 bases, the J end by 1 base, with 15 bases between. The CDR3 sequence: CSASSAERSYNEQFF. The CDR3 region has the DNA TGCAGTGCTTCCTCCGCCGAGCGATCCTACAATGAGCAGTTCTTC.

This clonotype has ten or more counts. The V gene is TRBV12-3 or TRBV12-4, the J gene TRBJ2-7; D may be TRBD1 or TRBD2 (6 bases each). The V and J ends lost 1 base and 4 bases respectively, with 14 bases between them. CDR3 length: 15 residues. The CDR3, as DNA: TGTGCCAGCAGTTTAGGCCGGGGGCTCCTGTACGAGCAGTACTTC. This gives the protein CASSLGRGLLYEQYF.

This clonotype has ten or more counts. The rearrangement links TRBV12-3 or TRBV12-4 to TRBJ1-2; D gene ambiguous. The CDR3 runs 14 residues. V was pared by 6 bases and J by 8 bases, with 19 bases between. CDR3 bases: TGTGCCAGCAGCCCGCCGGCAGGAATATGGGGCTACACCTTC. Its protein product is CASSPPAGIWGYTF.

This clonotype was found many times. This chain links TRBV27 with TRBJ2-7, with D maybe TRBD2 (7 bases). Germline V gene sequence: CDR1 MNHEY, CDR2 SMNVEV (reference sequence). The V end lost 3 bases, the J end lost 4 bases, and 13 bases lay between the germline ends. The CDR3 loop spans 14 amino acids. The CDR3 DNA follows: TGTGCCAGCAGTTTCGGGGGGCCTAAGTACGAGCAGTACTTC. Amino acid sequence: CASSFGGPKYEQYF.

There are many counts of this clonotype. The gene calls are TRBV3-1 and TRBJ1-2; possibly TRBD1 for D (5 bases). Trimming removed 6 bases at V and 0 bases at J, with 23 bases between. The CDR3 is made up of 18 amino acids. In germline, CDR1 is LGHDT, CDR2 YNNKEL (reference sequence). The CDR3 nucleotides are TGTGCCAGCAGTCCCCCGGGGCAGGCCGATTGGACTAACTATGGCTACACCTTC. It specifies CASSPPGQADWTNYGYTF.